This T cell receptor (beta chain) was identified during a study of blood T cells in healthy people across ages. Broader study findings: Older individuals had lower TCR beta diversity per million T cells (the decline was roughly linear).

This CDR3 contains 15 residues. V was shortened by 2 bases and J by 3 bases, with 13 bases between the two germline ends. Remarks on this clonotype: The antigen is unknown.

Primers used in a second PCR of roughly 7 to 12 cycles were a sample-barcoded 5' primer and a J-beta primer mix. Through a template-switch adaptor with 12 random nucleotides, each cDNA molecule received a tag. Using its own MiXCR run on the 5' RACE reads, TCRdb lists one record per CDR3 protein. The sample has about 970,000 distinct CDR3 sequences; about 53% are singletons. Per sample, a minimum of 7 million PBMCs were isolated. The sample comprised blood. The chain recombines TRBV12-3 or TRBV12-4 with TRBJ2-5, with D possibly matching TRBD2 (7 bases). The receptor was isolated from a woman aged 55-69 years in good health. As DNA, the CDR3 is TGTGCCAGCAGTTTATTAGGGGGAGGGGAAGAGACCCAGTACTTC. Translation gives CASSLLGGGEETQYF.